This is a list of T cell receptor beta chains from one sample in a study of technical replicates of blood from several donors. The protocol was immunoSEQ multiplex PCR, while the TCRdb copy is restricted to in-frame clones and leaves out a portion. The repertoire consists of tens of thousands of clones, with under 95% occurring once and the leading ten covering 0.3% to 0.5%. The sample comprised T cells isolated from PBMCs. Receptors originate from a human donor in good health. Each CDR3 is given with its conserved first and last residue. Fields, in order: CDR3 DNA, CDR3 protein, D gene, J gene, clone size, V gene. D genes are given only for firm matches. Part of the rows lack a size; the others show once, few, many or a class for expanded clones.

cdr3_nt: TGTGCCAGTAGTAAACTAGCGGGAGGGAGTGAGCAGTTCTTC
cdr3_aa: CASSKLAGGSEQFF
d_call: TRBD2
j_call: TRBJ2-1
clone_size: .
v_call: TRBV19

cdr3_nt: TGTGCCAGTAGACCGGGACAGGGAGAATACGAGCAGTACTTC
cdr3_aa: CASRPGQGEYEQYF
d_call: TRBD1
j_call: TRBJ2-7
clone_size: .
v_call: TRBV19

cdr3_nt: TGTGCCAGCAGCCCGTTACTAGCGAACACCGGGGAGCTGTTTTTT
cdr3_aa: CASSPLLANTGELFF
d_call: .
j_call: TRBJ2-2
clone_size: .
v_call: TRBV7-3

cdr3_nt: TGTGCCAGCAGCCGGACAGGGAATGAGCAGTTCTTC
cdr3_aa: CASSRTGNEQFF
d_call: TRBD1
j_call: TRBJ2-1
clone_size: .
v_call: TRBV6-5

cdr3_nt: TGTGCCAGCAGCGATCCTAGCGTAGACTACGAGCAGTACTTC
cdr3_aa: CASSDPSVDYEQYF
d_call: .
j_call: TRBJ2-7
clone_size: once
v_call: TRBV7-9

cdr3_nt: TGTGCCAGCAAGAGCAGGGTAAACACTGAAGCTTTCTTT
cdr3_aa: CASKSRVNTEAFF
d_call: .
j_call: TRBJ1-1
clone_size: once
v_call: TRBV6-6

cdr3_nt: TGTGCCAGCAGCTCCCCAACTACCTACAATGAGCAGTTCTTC
cdr3_aa: CASSSPTTYNEQFF
d_call: .
j_call: TRBJ2-1
clone_size: .
v_call: TRBV13

cdr3_nt: TGTGCCAGTAGCGAATCTAGCGGGATTTACAATGAGCAGTTCTTC
cdr3_aa: CASSESSGIYNEQFF
d_call: TRBD2
j_call: TRBJ2-1
clone_size: .
v_call: TRBV19

cdr3_nt: TGTGCCACCTCGCCACTCAGACTAGCGGGAAGCTCCTACGAGCAGTACTTC
cdr3_aa: CATSPLRLAGSSYEQYF
d_call: TRBD2
j_call: TRBJ2-7
clone_size: .
v_call: TRBV2

cdr3_nt: TGTGCCAGCAGTTACGGATTGACAGGGGCCTACGAGCAGTACTTC
cdr3_aa: CASSYGLTGAYEQYF
d_call: TRBD1
j_call: TRBJ2-7
clone_size: .
v_call: TRBV6-6

cdr3_nt: TGTGCCAGCAGTGCCGGGCGGGGAGGGTCGGAGACCCAGTACTTC
cdr3_aa: CASSAGRGGSETQYF
d_call: TRBD2
j_call: TRBJ2-5
clone_size: .
v_call: TRBV28

cdr3_nt: TGTGCCAGCGAGACAGGGGGAGGCTATGGCTACACCTTC
cdr3_aa: CASETGGGYGYTF
d_call: TRBD1
j_call: TRBJ1-2
clone_size: .
v_call: TRBV25-1

cdr3_nt: TGTGCCAGCAGTGAATTAGGAGCGGACCATGGCTACACCTTC
cdr3_aa: CASSELGADHGYTF
d_call: .
j_call: TRBJ1-2
clone_size: .
v_call: TRBV6-1

cdr3_nt: TGTGCCAGCAGCGCCTCAGGGACTCATGGCTACACCTTC
cdr3_aa: CASSASGTHGYTF
d_call: .
j_call: TRBJ1-2
clone_size: .
v_call: TRBV9

cdr3_nt: TGCGCCAGCAGCCAAGATTTGGGAGGGAGTGGTGCTGGAAACACCATATATTTT
cdr3_aa: CASSQDLGGSGAGNTIYF
d_call: .
j_call: TRBJ1-3
clone_size: .
v_call: TRBV4-3

cdr3_nt: TGTGCCAGTAGTGACAGGGGATCCGGAAACACCATATATTTT
cdr3_aa: CASSDRGSGNTIYF
d_call: TRBD1
j_call: TRBJ1-3
clone_size: .
v_call: TRBV19

cdr3_nt: TGTGCCAGCATGACAGGCTATGGCTACACCTTC
cdr3_aa: CASMTGYGYTF
d_call: .
j_call: TRBJ1-2
clone_size: few
v_call: TRBV2

cdr3_nt: TGTGCCTGGAGGAGAGACAATGAGCAGTTCTTC
cdr3_aa: CAWRRDNEQFF
d_call: .
j_call: TRBJ2-1
clone_size: .
v_call: TRBV30

cdr3_nt: TGTGCCAGTAGCGGGACTGAGGATACGCAGTATTTT
cdr3_aa: CASSGTEDTQYF
d_call: TRBD2
j_call: TRBJ2-3
clone_size: .
v_call: TRBV25-1

cdr3_nt: TGTGCCAGCACCCCCCAGGGTTTAGACACCATATATTTT
cdr3_aa: CASTPQGLDTIYF
d_call: .
j_call: TRBJ1-3
clone_size: .
v_call: TRBV28

cdr3_nt: TGTGCCAGTAGTAGGGGACTAGCGGGATCTAGCACAGATACGCAGTATTTT
cdr3_aa: CASSRGLAGSSTDTQYF
d_call: TRBD2
j_call: TRBJ2-3
clone_size: .
v_call: TRBV19

cdr3_nt: TGCGCCAGCAGCCAAGACCATGGACAGGGTACTTCCTACGAGCAGTACTTC
cdr3_aa: CASSQDHGQGTSYEQYF
d_call: TRBD1
j_call: TRBJ2-7
clone_size: .
v_call: TRBV4-3

cdr3_nt: TGCAGCGTTGAAGATATAGTACAGGGTAAGAACGCCGGGACAGATACGCAGTATTTT
cdr3_aa: CSVEDIVQGKNAGTDTQYF
d_call: .
j_call: TRBJ2-3
clone_size: .
v_call: TRBV29-1

cdr3_nt: TGTGCCAGCTGGGGGACTAGCGGGAGAAAAACATACAATGAGCAGTTCTTC
cdr3_aa: CASWGTSGRKTYNEQFF
d_call: TRBD2
j_call: TRBJ2-1
clone_size: .
v_call: TRBV25-1

cdr3_nt: TGTGCCATCAGTCCATGGGGGGAGTCAGATACGCAGTATTTT
cdr3_aa: CAISPWGESDTQYF
d_call: .
j_call: TRBJ2-3
clone_size: .
v_call: TRBV10-3

cdr3_nt: TGCAGCGTTGAAGTCCCCGGGACAGGGGTAACAGATACGCAGTATTTT
cdr3_aa: CSVEVPGTGVTDTQYF
d_call: TRBD1
j_call: TRBJ2-3
clone_size: .
v_call: TRBV29-1

cdr3_nt: TGTGCCAGCAGCGTAGACGGGACACTCCCTGGAAACACCATATATTTT
cdr3_aa: CASSVDGTLPGNTIYF
d_call: .
j_call: TRBJ1-3
clone_size: .
v_call: TRBV9

cdr3_nt: TGCAGCGTTGAAGATCATAAGGGGTTCCCCTCCTACGAGCAGTACTTC
cdr3_aa: CSVEDHKGFPSYEQYF
d_call: .
j_call: TRBJ2-7
clone_size: once
v_call: TRBV29-1

cdr3_nt: TGTGCCAGCAGCCCCGGACTAGCGGGGTACGAGCAGTACTTC
cdr3_aa: CASSPGLAGYEQYF
d_call: TRBD2
j_call: TRBJ2-7
clone_size: .
v_call: TRBV9

cdr3_nt: TGTGCCAGCAGGTTAGCGGGAGCTCATGAGCAGTTCTTC
cdr3_aa: CASRLAGAHEQFF
d_call: TRBD2
j_call: TRBJ2-1
clone_size: .
v_call: TRBV7-9

cdr3_nt: TGTGCCAGCAGTTTCCTAGCGTCCCTAGAGACCCAGTACTTC
cdr3_aa: CASSFLASLETQYF
d_call: .
j_call: TRBJ2-5
clone_size: .
v_call: TRBV27

cdr3_nt: TGTGCCGCGATCGGGGCTAGCGGGCAGCAGTTCTTC
cdr3_aa: CAAIGASGQQFF
d_call: TRBD2
j_call: TRBJ2-1
clone_size: .
v_call: TRBV19

cdr3_nt: TGTGCCAGCAGCCAACTGCCGGGACTAGGCCAAGAGACCCAGTACTTC
cdr3_aa: CASSQLPGLGQETQYF
d_call: TRBD2
j_call: TRBJ2-5
clone_size: .
v_call: TRBV7-3

cdr3_nt: TGTGCCAGCAGCTTGCTAGCGGGACTTGAGCAGTTCTTC
cdr3_aa: CASSLLAGLEQFF
d_call: TRBD2
j_call: TRBJ2-1
clone_size: .
v_call: TRBV5-4

cdr3_nt: TGCGCCAGCAGAACAGGGAAGGATACGCAGTATTTT
cdr3_aa: CASRTGKDTQYF
d_call: .
j_call: TRBJ2-3
clone_size: .
v_call: TRBV5-1

cdr3_nt: TGTGCCAGCAGCACCCGACTAGCGGGAGATAGGAATGAGCAGTTCTTC
cdr3_aa: CASSTRLAGDRNEQFF
d_call: TRBD2
j_call: TRBJ2-1
clone_size: .
v_call: TRBV9

cdr3_nt: TGTGCCAGCCCCTTGGGGGGTACGCAGTATTTT
cdr3_aa: CASPLGGTQYF
d_call: .
j_call: TRBJ2-3
clone_size: few
v_call: TRBV2

cdr3_nt: TGTGCCAGCAGCTTAGTAGCGGAGAGCTCCTACGAGCAGTACTTC
cdr3_aa: CASSLVAESSYEQYF
d_call: .
j_call: TRBJ2-7
clone_size: .
v_call: TRBV7-6

cdr3_nt: TGCGCCAGCAGCCAAGGTAGCGGGAGGGCCGCGACCCAGTACTTC
cdr3_aa: CASSQGSGRAATQYF
d_call: TRBD2
j_call: TRBJ2-5
clone_size: .
v_call: TRBV4-1

cdr3_nt: TGTGCCAGCAGTTTGTGGGCACTCGAGCAGTACTTC
cdr3_aa: CASSLWALEQYF
d_call: .
j_call: TRBJ2-7
clone_size: .
v_call: TRBV28

cdr3_nt: TGTGCCAGCAGCCTACAGGGGGCAGGCACTGAAGCTTTCTTT
cdr3_aa: CASSLQGAGTEAFF
d_call: TRBD1
j_call: TRBJ1-1
clone_size: .
v_call: TRBV9